These 10 T cell receptor beta chains came from one sample sequenced in a study of blood T cell repertoires in COVID-19. TCRdb's copy holds only in-frame clones and misses some; the assay was immunoSEQ multiplex PCR. This sample has 200,000 to 250,000 clones, with about 83% found just once. The specimen sequenced was peripheral blood. All receptors derive from a woman between 25 and 40 years old with COVID-19, enrolled during active disease.

This chain uses TRBV3-1 (or the pseudogene TRBV3-2) with TRBJ2-1, with TRBD2 matching 14 bases. There are 19 residues in the CDR3. The germline V gene encodes CDR1 LGHDT and CDR2 YNNKEL (reference sequence). With 0 bases clipped from V and 8 bases from J, the junction kept 12 bases outside the gene matches. The CDR3 sequence: CASSQDIRRLAGGTHEQFF. CDR3 nucleotides: TGTGCCAGCAGCCAAGATATCCGGAGACTAGCGGGGGGGACCCATGAGCAGTTCTTC.

This rearrangement joins TRBV7-6 to TRBJ1-5; the D is unclear. The V and J ends lost 5 bases and 9 bases respectively, with 14 bases between them. This CDR3 has 13 residues. Germline lookup yields CDR1 SGHVS and CDR2 FNYEAQ. CDR3 bases: TGTGCCAGCAGCAAGGAGGCCCCGGGGCCCCAGCATTTT. Amino acid sequence: CASSKEAPGPQHF.

The chain joins TRBV5-1 to TRBJ1-1, with 10 bases that match TRBD1. Trimming removed 3 bases from V and 1 base from J; junction bases left unmatched: 9. The V gene's germline CDR1 is SGHRS and CDR2 YFSETQ. CDR3 length equals 17 residues. The CDR3 spells CASSWGTGAGQNTEAFF. Written as DNA, the CDR3 is TGCGCCAGCAGCTGGGGGACAGGGGCCGGACAGAACACTGAAGCTTTCTTT.

J is TRBJ2-1 and V is TRBV19; 8 bases agree with TRBD2. CDR1 is LNHDA, CDR2 SQIVND, per germline (reference sequence). The CDR3 extends over 13 amino acids. With V trimmed by 5 bases and J by 11 bases, 8 bases remained unmatched. The CDR3 sequence: CASSPGLAPKQFF. The CDR3 DNA follows: TGTGCCAGTAGTCCTGGACTAGCTCCGAAGCAGTTCTTC.

V and J are TRBV7-8 and TRBJ1-6; 9 bases are shared with TRBD1. From germline, CDR1 is SGHVS and CDR2 FQNEAQ. Trimming at V came to 0 bases and at J to 7 bases, leaving 4 bases not matched to a gene. The CDR3 has 16 amino acids. The CDR3 DNA is TGTGCCAGCAGCTTAGCCCGGACAGGGGACAATTCACCCCTCCACTTT. Translating it yields CASSLARTGDNSPLHF.

The chain uses TRBV27 and TRBJ2-1; perhaps TRBD2 as D (5 bases). The CDR3 spans 13 residues. Germline CDR1 is MNHEY and CDR2 is SMNVEV (reference sequence). V gave up 2 bases and J gave up 6 bases, with 8 bases separating them. In nucleotides, the CDR3 is TGTGCCAGCAGTTTAACTGGGAGCAATGAGCAGTTCTTC. The encoded protein is CASSLTGSNEQFF.

The genes are TRBV27 and TRBJ1-3, with TRBD1 matching over 9 bases. CDR3 size: 20 residues. V lost 3 bases to trimming and J lost 0 bases; unmatched junction nucleotides: 15. The germline V gene has CDR1 MNHEY and CDR2 SMNVEV (reference sequence). The CDR3 DNA is TGTGCCAGCAGTTTGGGACAGGGTCATTCCGGCGGGTCCTCTGGAAACACCATATATTTT. Its protein product is CASSLGQGHSGGSSGNTIYF.

The chain has TRBV5-5 and TRBJ2-7; TRBD1 might be the D (6 bases). With 4 bases removed from V and 3 bases from J, the gap between germline ends came to 11 bases. The CDR3 sequence is 13 residues long. Germline-derived CDR1 and CDR2 are SGHKS and YYEKEE (reference sequence). The DNA for the CDR3 is TGTGCCAGCAGCCGGGACACCGACTACGAGCAGTACTTC. Its protein product is CASSRDTDYEQYF.

As for this clone: Other DNA variants within this sample encode the same CDR3. The V gene is TRBV18, the J gene TRBJ2-7; 8 nucleotides align to TRBD1. V shed 3 bases and J 7 bases; nucleotides not matched to a gene: 8. Germline CDR1 KGHSH, CDR2 LQKENI. The CDR3 has 14 residues. CDR3 residues: CASSPLQGAGEQYF. CDR3 nucleotide sequence: TGTGCCAGCTCACCTTTGCAGGGGGCCGGGGAGCAGTACTTC.

The chain joins TRBV6-5 to TRBJ1-1; no clear D. Trimming shortened V by 5 bases and J by 8 bases, and 15 bases separated the two germline ends. The CDR3 has 13 residues. From germline, CDR1 is MNHEY and CDR2 SVGAGI. CDR3 bases: TGTGCCAGCAGTCCTCACACCGGGAACGAAGCTTTCTTT. Translating gives CASSPHTGNEAFF.